This entry describes one T cell receptor (beta chain). Its antigen is unknown. Per-base quality was not reported, and no clone a single base away is much larger than it. This record belongs to a study of T cell responses to AZD1222 COVID-19 vaccine (dated by TCRdb to the early 2020s). Turning to the overall study: AZD1222 recipients given second doses at about 4 weeks or at about 12 weeks were pooled, since spike-specific TCR depth and breadth were not found to differ between the two schedules. Trial participants were enrolled by age into subgroups of 18-55, 56-69 and 70-plus years, and roughly 160, 29 and 62 TCR-sequenced participants, respectively, were included in these subgroups. A total of 233 trial participants underwent TCR sequencing, of whom some 210 received two doses of AZD1222 and around 25 received two doses of the MenACWY control vaccine. Study-wide findings and limitations: Spike-specific TCR breadth and depth rose significantly after two AZD1222 doses compared with day 0 and with MenACWY recipients. CD4 TCRs associated with the vaccine covered the entire spike protein, and the dominant responses were in regions 160-218 and 743-854. Participants were mostly white British, with more females than males. The authors suggested clonal diversity may have been underestimated. The 56-69-year group was small, and its depth increase did not reach significance, likely because of low power. No day 14 peak-response samples were available, so repertoires were characterized only after the peak T cell response. Only a handful of AZD1222 recipients were SARS-CoV-2 seropositive at baseline, limiting conclusions about previously exposed vaccinees. Reportedly, close to half of the unique spike-specific TCRs recognized epitopes lying outside the regions that are mutated in the B.1.351 and B.1.1.7 variants.

The time point label of this sample denotes: baseline before first vaccination. Samples from vaccinated people were obtained from the UK trials COV001 and COV002, which included a single-blind randomized controlled phase 2/3 trial of AZD1222 (ChAdOx1 nCoV-19) in healthy adults. Trial participant PBMC samples were collected at day 0 and day 28 after the second dose for TCRbeta chain sequencing. The CDR3 regions of human TCRbeta chains were analyzed by immunosequencing. The study's own analysis went as follows. TCRs in the repertoires were compared against a reference library of SARS-CoV-2-specific TCRs that had been generated with the MIRA antigen-specificity platform. Breadth meant the fraction of unique TCRs that were SARS-CoV-2-associated, whereas depth meant the fraction of total T cells that were SARS-CoV-2-associated. Each spike-specific TCR was assigned to its reactive spike region and to a CD4 or CD8 class using the MIRA data. Log10-transformed breadth and depth values were compared by one-way ANOVA with Sidak's multiple comparisons tests. TCRdb's version of the immuneACCESS table is confined to in-frame rearrangements and falls short of the full clone set. An unresolved V gene accounts for under half of the shortfall where checked; the remainder is of unknown origin. The V and J calls and clone size are taken from that table; D and trimming were inferred from the DNA. The sample table contains 120,000 or so clones; only one count was recorded for 85% to 90% of them. Less than 30% of the sample goes to the ten largest clones.

From the cysteine up to the phenylalanine, the CDR3 has a length of 18 residues. CDR3 DNA only is kept here, 54 bases in frame from base 1. Sequences SGHAT (CDR1) and FQNNGV (CDR2) are obtained from the germline V gene. Trimming removed 1 base from V and 0 bases from J, leaving 13 bases between the germline ends. The source material was peripheral blood, sampled on day 0 of AZD1222 vaccination. The source of this sequence is an adult in good health. This receptor chain uses TRBV11-2 and TRBJ2-6, and TRBD2 may be the D gene, going by 6 matching bases. The DNA is TGTGCCAGCAGCTTAGGGTCGACGGGAGCCTCTGGGGCCAACGTCCTGACTTTC. This translates into CASSLGSTGASGANVLTF.